This is a list of T cell receptor beta chains from one sample in a study of T cells in Graves' hyperthyroidism and ophthalmopathy. TCRdb passed the multiplex PCR reads through MiXCR, listing each CDR3 protein once. The repertoire holds a few hundred thousand distinct CDR3 sequences, approximately 15% seen once, with over 50% in the top ten. The sample was blood. The receptors were sampled from a woman aged 55-69 years with Graves' ophthalmopathy. Each CDR3 is given with its conserved first and last residue. Fields, in order: V gene, D gene, J gene, clone size, CDR3 protein, CDR3 DNA. A D gene is named only where the DNA matches it firmly. Size is omitted from some rows. Given values are once, few, many or a class for expanded clones.

v_call: TRBV6-2/TRBV6-3; d_call: -; j_call: TRBJ2-7; clone_size: many; cdr3_aa: CASSYRLDSYEQYF; cdr3_nt: TGTGCCAGCAGTTACCGACTAGACTCCTACGAGCAGTACTTC
v_call: TRBV20-1; d_call: -; j_call: TRBJ2-3; clone_size: many; cdr3_aa: CSASLSGVGADTQYF; cdr3_nt: TGCAGTGCTAGTCTGTCGGGGGTTGGGGCAGATACGCAGTATTTT
v_call: TRBV10-3; d_call: TRBD1; j_call: TRBJ2-7; clone_size: many; cdr3_aa: CAISGSRQGASEQYF; cdr3_nt: TGTGCCATCAGTGGGTCCCGACAGGGGGCTTCCGAGCAGTACTTC
v_call: TRBV5-1; d_call: -; j_call: TRBJ2-2; clone_size: many; cdr3_aa: CASSLDVGTGELFF; cdr3_nt: TGCGCCAGCAGCTTGGATGTGGGGACCGGGGAGCTGTTTTTT
v_call: TRBV20-1; d_call: -; j_call: TRBJ2-3; clone_size: many; cdr3_aa: CSARRGASDTQYF; cdr3_nt: TGCAGTGCTAGGAGAGGGGCCTCAGATACGCAGTATTTT
v_call: TRBV27; d_call: TRBD1; j_call: TRBJ2-7; clone_size: few; cdr3_aa: CASSRDLRDSLYEQYF; cdr3_nt: TGTGCCAGCAGTAGGGACCTCCGGGACAGCCTTTACGAGCAGTACTTC
v_call: TRBV20-1; d_call: TRBD2; j_call: TRBJ2-3; clone_size: -; cdr3_aa: CSARGGGGSTDTQYF; cdr3_nt: TGCAGTGCTAGAGGGGGCGGGGGTAGCACAGATACGCAGTATTTT
v_call: TRBV19; d_call: -; j_call: TRBJ2-2; clone_size: few; cdr3_aa: CASTAGASNTGELFF; cdr3_nt: TGTGCCAGTACGGCGGGGGCGAGTAACACCGGGGAGCTGTTTTTT
v_call: TRBV11-2; d_call: -; j_call: TRBJ1-1; clone_size: many; cdr3_aa: CASSLKLGANTEAFF; cdr3_nt: TGTGCCAGCAGCTTAAAGTTGGGCGCGAACACTGAAGCTTTCTTT
v_call: TRBV20-1; d_call: -; j_call: TRBJ2-2; clone_size: -; cdr3_aa: CSAQSIFNTGELFF; cdr3_nt: TGCAGTGCTCAGAGCATATTTAACACCGGGGAGCTGTTTTTT
v_call: TRBV15; d_call: -; j_call: TRBJ2-7; clone_size: many; cdr3_aa: CATSRDFGVPKREQYF; cdr3_nt: TGTGCCACCAGCAGAGATTTTGGGGTTCCCAAGCGAGAGCAGTACTTC
v_call: TRBV6-2/TRBV6-3; d_call: -; j_call: TRBJ1-5; clone_size: -; cdr3_aa: CASSYSFPQPQHF; cdr3_nt: TGTGCCAGCAGTTACTCATTTCCTCAGCCCCAGCATTTT
v_call: TRBV10-3; d_call: TRBD1; j_call: TRBJ2-1; clone_size: -; cdr3_aa: CAISSSGTGEGVYNEQFF; cdr3_nt: TGTGCCATCAGTTCCAGCGGGACAGGGGAAGGAGTTTACAATGAGCAGTTCTTC
v_call: TRBV19; d_call: -; j_call: TRBJ1-5; clone_size: -; cdr3_aa: CASSTDRLAQPQHF; cdr3_nt: TGTGCCAGTAGTACAGACAGGCTGGCTCAGCCCCAGCATTTT
v_call: TRBV20-1; d_call: -; j_call: TRBJ1-5; clone_size: many; cdr3_aa: CSARDPLSNQPQHF; cdr3_nt: TGCAGTGCTAGAGATCCCCTTAGCAATCAGCCCCAGCATTTT
v_call: TRBV18; d_call: -; j_call: TRBJ1-2; clone_size: -; cdr3_aa: CASSPRMGRYGYTF; cdr3_nt: TGTGCCAGCTCACCACGTATGGGGCGCTATGGCTACACCTTC
v_call: TRBV4-3; d_call: -; j_call: TRBJ1-6; clone_size: few; cdr3_aa: CASSQGGHSPLHF; cdr3_nt: TGCGCCAGCAGCCAAGGCGGCCATTCACCCCTCCACTTT
v_call: TRBV6-1; d_call: TRBD1; j_call: TRBJ1-2; clone_size: many; cdr3_aa: CASKTGAGYGYTF; cdr3_nt: TGTGCCAGCAAGACAGGGGCCGGCTATGGCTACACCTTC
v_call: TRBV4-2; d_call: TRBD2; j_call: TRBJ2-7; clone_size: few; cdr3_aa: CASSRGTSEVLEQYF; cdr3_nt: TGTGCCAGCAGCCGTGGGACTAGCGAGGTACTAGAGCAGTACTTC
v_call: TRBV15; d_call: TRBD2; j_call: TRBJ2-5; clone_size: many; cdr3_aa: CATSNIAGETQYF; cdr3_nt: TGTGCCACCAGCAATATAGCGGGAGAGACCCAGTACTTC
v_call: TRBV5-1; d_call: -; j_call: TRBJ1-2; clone_size: many; cdr3_aa: CASSPRTEANYGYTF; cdr3_nt: TGCGCCAGCAGCCCGAGGACAGAAGCTAACTATGGCTACACCTTC
v_call: TRBV7-2; d_call: -; j_call: TRBJ1-6; clone_size: many; cdr3_aa: CASSLGSGPLYSPLHF; cdr3_nt: TGTGCCAGCAGCTTAGGATCAGGGCCGCTTTATTCACCCCTCCACTTT
v_call: TRBV14; d_call: TRBD2; j_call: TRBJ2-7; clone_size: -; cdr3_aa: CASSPRGGFTYEQYF; cdr3_nt: TGTGCCAGCAGCCCAAGGGGAGGGTTTACCTACGAGCAGTACTTC
v_call: TRBV6-1; d_call: TRBD2; j_call: TRBJ2-1; clone_size: many; cdr3_aa: CASAIAGGPGNEQFF; cdr3_nt: TGTGCCAGCGCAATAGCGGGAGGGCCAGGCAATGAGCAGTTCTTC
v_call: TRBV7-6; d_call: -; j_call: TRBJ2-3; clone_size: few; cdr3_aa: CASSWVYSPPDTQYF; cdr3_nt: TGTGCCAGCAGCTGGGTCTATAGCCCCCCAGATACGCAGTATTTT
v_call: TRBV20-1; d_call: -; j_call: TRBJ1-4; clone_size: few; cdr3_aa: CSAMVDSRNEKLFF; cdr3_nt: TGCAGTGCTATGGTCGACAGCCGGAATGAAAAACTGTTTTTT
v_call: TRBV18; d_call: -; j_call: TRBJ2-3; clone_size: few; cdr3_aa: CASSPTPGRWMMTDTQYF; cdr3_nt: TGTGCCAGCTCACCGACTCCCGGACGTTGGATGATGACAGATACGCAGTATTTT
v_call: TRBV6-2/TRBV6-3; d_call: -; j_call: TRBJ2-1; clone_size: few; cdr3_aa: CASSYSIRQGGSNEQFF; cdr3_nt: TGTGCCAGCAGTTACTCGATAAGGCAGGGCGGCAGCAATGAGCAGTTCTTC
v_call: TRBV12-3/TRBV12-4; d_call: -; j_call: TRBJ2-1; clone_size: few; cdr3_aa: CASSYRHNEQFF; cdr3_nt: TGTGCCAGCAGTTATCGCCACAATGAGCAGTTCTTC
v_call: TRBV5-1; d_call: TRBD1; j_call: TRBJ2-5; clone_size: -; cdr3_aa: CASSLVQGLGETQYF; cdr3_nt: TGCGCCAGCAGCTTGGTACAGGGGTTGGGGGAGACCCAGTACTTC
v_call: TRBV19; d_call: TRBD1; j_call: TRBJ1-5; clone_size: few; cdr3_aa: CASSLPDRFQHF; cdr3_nt: TGTGCCAGTAGTCTCCCGGACAGGTTCCAGCATTTT
v_call: TRBV10-1; d_call: TRBD1; j_call: TRBJ2-3; clone_size: -; cdr3_aa: CASSDPTGGYGTDTQYF; cdr3_nt: TGCGCCAGCAGTGATCCAACAGGGGGTTACGGCACAGATACGCAGTATTTT
v_call: TRBV3-1; d_call: -; j_call: TRBJ2-5; clone_size: many; cdr3_aa: CASSEETPLVMYF; cdr3_nt: TGTGCCAGCAGCGAAGAAACCCCACTAGTAATGTACTTC
v_call: TRBV5-5; d_call: TRBD2; j_call: TRBJ2-2; clone_size: -; cdr3_aa: CASSWGLAGAGELFF; cdr3_nt: TGTGCCAGCAGCTGGGGACTAGCGGGTGCCGGGGAGCTGTTTTTT
v_call: TRBV2; d_call: -; j_call: TRBJ2-7; clone_size: many; cdr3_aa: CASSYRDGFYEQYF; cdr3_nt: TGTGCCAGCAGTTACCGGGACGGATTCTACGAGCAGTACTTC
v_call: TRBV4-1; d_call: -; j_call: TRBJ2-7; clone_size: few; cdr3_aa: CASRDNSYEQYF; cdr3_nt: TGCGCCAGCCGGGACAACTCCTACGAGCAGTACTTC
v_call: TRBV7-2; d_call: -; j_call: TRBJ2-1; clone_size: many; cdr3_aa: CASSLAVSGSYNEQFF; cdr3_nt: TGTGCCAGCAGCTTAGCGGTTAGCGGATCCTACAATGAGCAGTTCTTC
v_call: TRBV20-1; d_call: TRBD1; j_call: TRBJ1-4; clone_size: many; cdr3_aa: CSARRDSYEKLFF; cdr3_nt: TGCAGTGCTAGAAGGGACAGCTATGAAAAACTGTTTTTT
v_call: TRBV30; d_call: -; j_call: TRBJ2-7; clone_size: many; cdr3_aa: CAWSVQLRYEQYF; cdr3_nt: TGTGCCTGGAGTGTCCAATTAAGGTACGAGCAGTACTTC
v_call: TRBV20-1; d_call: -; j_call: TRBJ1-6; clone_size: many; cdr3_aa: CSARDAGSSPLHF; cdr3_nt: TGCAGTGCTAGAGATGCGGGTTCTTCACCCCTCCACTTT
v_call: TRBV5-1; d_call: TRBD2; j_call: TRBJ2-2; clone_size: few; cdr3_aa: CASGVGTSRNTGELFF; cdr3_nt: TGTGCCAGCGGCGTAGGGACTAGCAGAAACACCGGGGAGCTGTTTTTT
v_call: TRBV7-9; d_call: -; j_call: TRBJ1-4; clone_size: many; cdr3_aa: CASAADPNEKLFF; cdr3_nt: TGTGCCAGCGCAGCCGACCCTAATGAAAAACTGTTTTTT
v_call: TRBV5-4; d_call: -; j_call: TRBJ2-5; clone_size: -; cdr3_aa: CASSTTGGDQETQYF; cdr3_nt: TGTGCCAGCAGCACCACCGGAGGGGACCAAGAGACCCAGTACTTC
v_call: TRBV19; d_call: TRBD1; j_call: TRBJ1-1; clone_size: -; cdr3_aa: CASSIQLCAGGEAFF; cdr3_nt: TGTGCCAGTAGTATACAGTTGTGCGCAGGGGGTGAAGCTTTCTTT
v_call: TRBV2; d_call: -; j_call: TRBJ2-2; clone_size: -; cdr3_aa: CASSDYRELFF; cdr3_nt: TGTGCCAGCAGTGATTATAGGGAGCTGTTTTTT
v_call: TRBV18; d_call: -; j_call: TRBJ1-4; clone_size: many; cdr3_aa: CASSYQAGPEGKLFF; cdr3_nt: TGTGCCAGCTCGTACCAGGCCGGCCCGGAGGGAAAACTGTTTTTT
v_call: TRBV18; d_call: TRBD1; j_call: TRBJ1-3; clone_size: -; cdr3_aa: CASSPGGGLRNTIYF; cdr3_nt: TGTGCCAGCTCACCAGGAGGGGGCTTAAGAAACACCATATATTTT
v_call: TRBV2; d_call: TRBD1; j_call: TRBJ1-5; clone_size: many; cdr3_aa: CASSWTGGQQPQHF; cdr3_nt: TGTGCCAGCAGTTGGACAGGGGGGCAACAGCCCCAGCATTTT
v_call: TRBV6-1; d_call: -; j_call: TRBJ1-1; clone_size: many; cdr3_aa: CASIEGGLLNTEAFF; cdr3_nt: TGTGCCAGCATTGAGGGGGGCTTATTGAACACTGAAGCTTTCTTT
v_call: TRBV5-1; d_call: -; j_call: TRBJ2-4; clone_size: many; cdr3_aa: CASSLAGQLGRGNIQYF; cdr3_nt: TGCGCCAGCAGCTTGGCGGGACAGCTGGGGAGGGGAAACATTCAGTACTTC
v_call: TRBV5-8; d_call: -; j_call: TRBJ2-3; clone_size: many; cdr3_aa: CAGATTDTDTQYF; cdr3_nt: TGTGCCGGCGCAACTACAGACACAGATACGCAGTATTTT
v_call: TRBV19; d_call: -; j_call: TRBJ2-1; clone_size: few; cdr3_aa: CASSIAHSGEQFF; cdr3_nt: TGTGCCAGTAGTATCGCCCATAGCGGAGAGCAGTTCTTC